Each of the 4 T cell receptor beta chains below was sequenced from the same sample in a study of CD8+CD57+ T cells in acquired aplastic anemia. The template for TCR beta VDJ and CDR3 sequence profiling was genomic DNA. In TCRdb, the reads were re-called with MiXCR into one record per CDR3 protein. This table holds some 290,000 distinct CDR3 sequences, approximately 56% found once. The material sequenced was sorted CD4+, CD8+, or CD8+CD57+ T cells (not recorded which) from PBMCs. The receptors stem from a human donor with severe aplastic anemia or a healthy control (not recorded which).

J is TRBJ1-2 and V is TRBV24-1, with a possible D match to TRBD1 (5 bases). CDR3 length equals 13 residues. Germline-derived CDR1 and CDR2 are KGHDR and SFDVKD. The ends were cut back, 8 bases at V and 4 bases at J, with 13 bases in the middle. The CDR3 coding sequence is TGTGCCACCATACAGGCGGCCGGCTATGGCTACACCTTC. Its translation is CATIQAAGYGYTF.

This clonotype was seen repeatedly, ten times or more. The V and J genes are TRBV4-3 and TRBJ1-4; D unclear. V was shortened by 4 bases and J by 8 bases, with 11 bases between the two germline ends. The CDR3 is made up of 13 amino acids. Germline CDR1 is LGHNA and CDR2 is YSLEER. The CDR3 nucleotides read TGCGCCAGCAGCCCCGCCGGGGAGGAAAAACTGTTTTTT. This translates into CASSPAGEEKLFF.

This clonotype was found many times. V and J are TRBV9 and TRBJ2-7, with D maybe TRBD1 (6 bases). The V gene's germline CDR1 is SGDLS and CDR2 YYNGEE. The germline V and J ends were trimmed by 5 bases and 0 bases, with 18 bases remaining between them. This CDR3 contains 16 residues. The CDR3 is CASSLGAEQGSYEQYF. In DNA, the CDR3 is TGTGCCAGCAGTTTAGGGGCAGAACAGGGCTCCTACGAGCAGTACTTC.

In DNA, the CDR3 is TGTGCCAGTAGTATCCAGGACAGGGGATCCAGTGGCTACACCTTC. This translates into CASSIQDRGSSGYTF. The V gene is TRBV19, the J gene TRBJ1-2; 9 bases match TRBD1. CDR3 length: 15 residues. The junction had 9 bases not matched to a gene; V was cut back by 3 bases and J by 7 bases. Germline V gene lookup returns CDR1 LNHDA and CDR2 SQIVND (reference sequence).